Following are 30 T cell receptor beta chains from one sample sequenced in a study of CD4 T cells in relation to SARS-CoV-2 and coronaviruses. No antigen has been assigned to these receptors. Repertoires were generated with immunoSEQ multiplex PCR, while TCRdb's copy carries only in-frame clones and drops some. In the table there are around 45,000 clones, over 75% of which are singletons. The sample comprised naive CD4+ T cells from PBMCs, cultured in vitro. The subset was: naive CD4+ T cells isolated by negative enrichment. The receptors derive from an adult with COVID-19.

This clone was detected only once. The genes are TRBV18 and TRBJ2-7, with 7 bases lining up with TRBD2. Trimming removed 4 bases from V and 6 bases from J; junction bases left unmatched: 12. Per the germline V gene, CDR1 is KGHSH and CDR2 is LQKENI. The CDR3 is 15 amino acids. The CDR3 here is CASSRGVQREGEQYF. The CDR3 DNA sequence: TGTGCCAGCTCACGAGGTGTCCAGCGGGAAGGCGAGCAGTACTTC.

The chain carries TRBV24-1 and TRBJ2-3; weak D call: TRBD2 (6 bases). Germline values: CDR1 KGHDR, CDR2 SFDVKD. The V end lost 4 bases, the J end lost 4 bases, and 14 bases lay between the germline ends. CDR3 size: 15 residues. CDR3 DNA: TGTGCCACCAGTGACTGGAGACTAGACTCAGATACGCAGTATTTT. Translated: CATSDWRLDSDTQYF.

The chain links TRBV14 to TRBJ2-3, with D uncertain. Trimming took 4 bases from V and 7 from J, leaving 9 bases between them. CDR1 and CDR2 from the germline V gene are SGHDN and FVKESK. This CDR3 region has 12 residues. CDR3 in amino acids: CASSPSGYTQYF. The CDR3 DNA reads as TGTGCCAGCAGCCCATCTGGGTATACGCAGTATTTT. Looking up the rest from reference TRBV14 and TRBJ2-3 gives the full variable domain: EAGVTQFPSHSVIEKGQTVTLRCDPISGHDNLYWYRRVMGKEIKFLLHFVKESKQDESGMPNNRFLAERTGGTYSTLKVQPAELEDSGVYFCASSPSGYTQYFGPGTRLTVL.

The chain joins TRBV12-3 or TRBV12-4 to TRBJ2-2; D is unresolved. The V gene lost 6 bases and the J gene lost 7 bases, with 9 bases spanning the gap. The CDR3 loop spans 12 amino acids. CDR3 sequence (DNA): TGTGCCAGCAGCCCCTTGGGCGGGGAGCTGTTTTTT. Protein product: CASSPLGGELFF.

The CDR3 region is CASSSELDQPQHF. Here the CDR3 DNA reads TGCGCCAGCAGCTCGGAGTTAGATCAGCCCCAGCATTTT. The rearrangement uses TRBV5-1 and TRBJ1-5, with D uncertain. Trimming pared 3 bases from V and 5 bases from J, leaving 9 bases between. Germline assignment: CDR1 SGHRS and CDR2 YFSETQ. The CDR3 is 13 amino acids.

The CDR3 here is CASTSTNKQRRGGEKNQPQHF. The CDR3 DNA reads as TGTGCCAGCACATCCACTAATAAACAGCGCAGGGGTGGGGAAAAAAATCAGCCCCAGCATTTT. The chain recombines TRBV3-1 (or the pseudogene TRBV3-2) with TRBJ1-5, with D maybe TRBD1 (6 bases). The CDR3 sequence is 21 residues long. V lost 7 bases to trimming and J lost 4 bases, with 35 bases between them. The germline CDR1 and CDR2 sequences are LGHDT and YNNKEL (reference sequence).

This clone was recorded once. This sequence joins TRBV12-5 and TRBJ2-2; D uncertain. Germline V gives CDR1 LGHNT, CDR2 FRNRAP. The CDR3 consists of 17 residues. Trimming pared 4 bases from V and 4 bases from J, leaving 19 bases between. The CDR3 bases are TGTGCTAGTGGTTCCTACCCCTCTCAAAACCCCACCGGGGAGCTGTTTTTT. This codes for CASGSYPSQNPTGELFF. Full variable domain (remainder filled in from reference TRBV12-5 and TRBJ2-2): DARVTQTPRHKVTEMGQEVTMRCQPILGHNTVFWYRQTMMQGLELLAYFRNRAPLDDSGMPKDRFSAEMPDATLATLKIQPSEPRDSAVYFCASGSYPSQNPTGELFFGEGSRLTVL.

The chain couples TRBV2 to TRBJ2-7, with TRBD1 matching over 7 bases. This CDR3 has 14 amino acids. J gave up 3 bases and V 1 base, and 3 bases lay outside the gene matches. CDR1 and CDR2 from the germline V gene are SNHLY and FYNNEI. CDR3 bases: TGTGCCAGCAGTGAAGAGGCAGGGGGCTACGAGCAGTACTTC. Its protein is CASSEEAGGYEQYF.

A single count supports this clone. The J gene is TRBJ2-5, the V gene TRBV28; 10 bases are a match to TRBD2. V lost 6 bases, J lost 6 bases, and 7 bases stayed unmatched. This CDR3 contains 14 residues. Germline-derived CDR1 and CDR2 are MDHEN and SYDVKM. CDR3 bases: TGTGCCAGCAGCCCCGCTAGCGGGAGTCAGACCCAGTACTTC. Its protein product is CASSPASGSQTQYF.

This chain uses TRBV19 with TRBJ2-5; the match to TRBD1 covers 10 bases. The V and J ends lost 5 bases and 5 bases, in that order; junction bases with no gene match: 11. CDR1 is LNHDA, CDR2 SQIVND, per germline (reference sequence). The CDR3 has 16 residues. CDR3 bases: TGTGCCAGTAGTGCCCCCCGGACAGGGGGGTGGGAGACCCAGTACTTC. It encodes CASSAPRTGGWETQYF.

The rearrangement joins TRBV19 to TRBJ2-3; 7 nucleotides align to TRBD1. Per the germline V gene, CDR1 is LNHDA and CDR2 is SQIVND (reference sequence). J was trimmed by 5 bases and V by 4 bases; bases with no gene match: 6. The CDR3 has 14 amino acids. CDR3 loop: CASSKGQHGDTQYF. For the CDR3, the DNA is TGTGCCAGTAGTAAGGGACAGCATGGAGATACGCAGTATTTT.

V is TRBV18 and J is TRBJ2-1, with 7 bases lining up with TRBD2. J gave up 10 bases and V 4 bases, and 7 bases lay outside the gene matches. The germline V gene has CDR1 KGHSH and CDR2 LQKENI. The CDR3 loop spans 13 amino acids. This CDR3 is CASSLVRESEQFF. CDR3 nucleotide sequence: TGTGCCAGCTCACTGGTGCGGGAGTCCGAGCAGTTCTTC.

This clone appeared once. The chain links TRBV10-3 to TRBJ2-7; 13 positions match TRBD2. Germline CDR1 and CDR2: ENHRY and SYGVKD. V shed 10 bases and J 1 base; nucleotides not matched to a gene: 7. The CDR3 extends over 15 amino acids. CDR3 amino acids: CATTTSGGFSYEQYF. For the CDR3, the DNA is TGTGCCACCACGACTAGCGGGGGGTTTTCCTACGAGCAGTACTTC.

The V gene is TRBV2, the J gene TRBJ2-3, with D uncertain. The ends were cut back, 6 bases at V and 7 bases at J, with 8 bases in the middle. The CDR3 runs to 11 residues. Germline CDR1 SNHLY, CDR2 FYNNEI. The CDR3 loop reads CASSPLYTQYF. Here the CDR3 DNA reads TGTGCCAGCAGCCCACTGTATACGCAGTATTTT.

The gene calls are TRBV30 and TRBJ1-4; D not certain. V was clipped by 5 bases and J by 0 bases, with 13 bases between them. Germline-derived CDR1 and CDR2 are GTSNPN and SVGIG (reference sequence). The CDR3 spans 15 residues. CDR3 in DNA: TGTGCCTGGGGTCGCGAGGGTGCAACTAATGAAAAACTGTTTTTT. This gives the protein CAWGREGATNEKLFF.

The V call is TRBV20-1, the J call TRBJ1-6, with D unclear. Germline-derived CDR1 and CDR2 are DFQATT and SNEGSKA (reference sequence). CDR3 length: 11 residues. Trimming pared 6 bases from V and 12 bases from J, leaving 12 bases between. Written as DNA, the CDR3 is TGCAGTGCCGGTTGGGAGGAACCCCTCCACTTT. This gives the protein CSAGWEEPLHF.

The CDR3 DNA is TGTGCCAGCAGCCTTCCGGGGGGCGCAGGATCACCCCTCCACTTT. It codes for CASSLPGGAGSPLHF. The J gene is TRBJ1-6, the V gene TRBV5-4, with a weak D call TRBD1 (6 bases). CDR1 and CDR2 (germline): SGHNT, YYREEE (reference sequence). There are 15 residues in the CDR3. The V end lost 4 bases, the J end lost 10 bases, and 18 bases lay between the germline ends.

The chain combines TRBV11-1 with TRBJ1-2; no clear D. Looked up from germline, CDR1 is SGHAT and CDR2 is FQDESV (reference sequence). The CDR3 runs to 13 residues. Deletions cut 1 base from V and 8 bases from J, with 11 bases between. The CDR3 DNA sequence: TGTGCCAGCAGCTTAGAATCCGGGTTGGGCTACACCTTC. Translated: CASSLESGLGYTF.

V and J are TRBV13 and TRBJ2-2; TRBD1 agrees at 9 bases. Unmatched junction bases numbered 2, after V lost 5 bases and J lost 1 base. Germline CDR1 PRHDT, CDR2 FYEKMQ (reference sequence). This CDR3 has 15 amino acids. The CDR3 reads CASSGGQGNTGELFF. The CDR3 DNA reads TGTGCCAGCAGCGGGGGACAGGGGAACACCGGGGAGCTGTTTTTT.

The genes are TRBV6-2 or TRBV6-3 and TRBJ2-3; TRBD2 agrees at 15 bases. The V gene end was trimmed by 6 bases and the J gene end by 10 bases; junction bases not matched to a gene: 8. The CDR3 has 15 residues. Germline V gene sequence: CDR1 MNHEY, CDR2 SVGEGT. The CDR3 DNA reads TGTGCCAGCAGCCTGGGACTAGCGGGAGGATCTTCGCAGTATTTT. It is translated as CASSLGLAGGSSQYF.

This chain uses TRBV24-1 with TRBJ2-1; D may be TRBD2 (6 bases). V was cut by 4 bases and J by 0 bases, with 12 bases left in between. Germline CDR1 reads KGHDR; CDR2 reads SFDVKD. This CDR3 region has 16 residues. The CDR3 DNA reads as TGTGCCACCAGTGACCGGGGGACGGACTCCTACAATGAGCAGTTCTTC. It specifies CATSDRGTDSYNEQFF.

This chain connects TRBV19 to TRBJ2-7; TRBD1 agrees at 8 bases. Germline-derived CDR1 and CDR2 are LNHDA and SQIVND (reference sequence). This CDR3 has 14 amino acids. V lost 1 base to trimming and J lost 3 bases; unmatched junction nucleotides: 2. The CDR3 nucleotides are TGTGCCAGTAGTATAGCACAGGGGGGCTACGAGCAGTACTTC. This gives the protein CASSIAQGGYEQYF.

The chain is built from TRBV7-9 and TRBJ2-5; D uncertain. The germline V gene has CDR1 SEHNR and CDR2 FQNEAQ (reference sequence). The CDR3 is made up of 14 amino acids. Between the trimmed V and J ends, which lost 2 bases and 7 bases, there was a span of 14 bases. In DNA form, the CDR3 reads TGTGCCAGCAGCTTAATGCCCAGCTATGGGACCCAGTACTTC. It specifies CASSLMPSYGTQYF.

The V call is TRBV28, the J call TRBJ2-7, with 11 bases matching TRBD1. J gave up 6 bases and V 5 bases, and 12 bases lay outside the gene matches. CDR1 is MDHEN and CDR2 is SYDVKM in the germline V gene. The CDR3 is made up of 16 amino acids. CDR3 in DNA: TGTGCCAGCAGTCCCCGCCGGGACAGGGGGAGGTCCGAGCAGTACTTC. This codes for CASSPRRDRGRSEQYF.

This clone was picked up a small number of times. The chain joins TRBV24-1 to TRBJ2-1, with TRBD2 matching over 14 bases. The J segment lost 4 bases and the V segment lost 4 bases, leaving 5 bases of the junction unmatched. In germline, CDR1 is KGHDR, CDR2 SFDVKD. This CDR3 region has 17 residues. The CDR3 loop reads CATSDLGTSGRYNEQFF. In DNA, the CDR3 is TGTGCCACCAGTGACCTCGGGACTAGCGGGAGATACAATGAGCAGTTCTTC.

The CDR3, as DNA: TGTGCCAGCAGCCGGGACGGGGGTGATTGGGATCAGCCCCAGCATTTT. Translating gives CASSRDGGDWDQPQHF. The chain uses TRBV28 and TRBJ1-5, with a tentative D call TRBD1 (5 bases). Germline values: CDR1 MDHEN, CDR2 SYDVKM. This CDR3 is built from 16 residues. The V and J ends lost 6 bases and 5 bases respectively, with 20 bases between them.

V usage is TRBV7-9 and J usage is TRBJ2-1; 7 nucleotides agree with TRBD2. With 1 base clipped from V and 8 bases from J, the junction kept 14 bases outside the gene matches. The CDR3 covers 17 residues. Germline V gives CDR1 SEHNR, CDR2 FQNEAQ (reference sequence). CDR3 bases: TGTGCCAGCAGCTTAGGCACTAGGGTAGCGGGTTACGATGAGCAGTTCTTC. Its protein is CASSLGTRVAGYDEQFF.

The rearrangement links TRBV9 to TRBJ2-3; tentative D call: TRBD2 (6 bases). Germline V lookup: CDR1 SGDLS, CDR2 YYNGEE. Deletions cut 3 bases from V and 6 bases from J, with 11 bases between. The CDR3 spans 13 residues. Written as DNA, the CDR3 is TGTGCCAGCAGCGCGACTAGTAGGGATACGCAGTATTTT. It is translated as CASSATSRDTQYF.

This chain joins TRBV7-8 and TRBJ2-7; 10 positions agree with TRBD2. The length of the CDR3 is 18 residues. The V and J ends lost 1 base and 0 bases, in that order; junction bases with no gene match: 9. Germline values: CDR1 SGHVS, CDR2 FQNEAQ. CDR3: CASSLGRTSGEYSYEQYF. In nucleotides, the CDR3 is TGTGCCAGCAGCTTAGGCCGGACTAGCGGAGAATACTCCTACGAGCAGTACTTC.

This sequence joins TRBV2 and TRBJ2-2; 9 nucleotides line up with TRBD1. This CDR3 is 16 amino acids long. V lost 9 bases, J lost 5 bases, and 13 bases stayed unmatched. Germline V lookup: CDR1 SNHLY, CDR2 FYNNEI. CDR3 DNA: TGTGCCAGTGGGCCCGCGGGACAGGGTGGAACCGGGGAGCTGTTTTTT. Its protein product is CASGPAGQGGTGELFF.